This note documents a single T cell receptor (beta chain) sequence. Antigen unknown. This sample stems from a study of CD8 T cells in ankylosing spondylitis. Findings of the study overall: Prior work had noted some motif variants in reactive arthritis blood and synovial fluid. Researchers reportedly found disease-linked clones significantly enriched in matched ankylosing spondylitis synovial fluid. Clones linked with disease were CD8+ and fairly uncommon in the peripheral blood. For ankylosing spondylitis blood, a TCR beta motif of under 10 highly homologous variants appeared characteristic.

Trimming removed 3 bases at V and 8 bases at J, with 15 bases between. The CDR3 spans 14 residues. The germline CDR1 and CDR2 sequences are SGHRS and YFSETQ. TCRdb ran MiXCR on the 5' RACE reads and lists one entry per CDR3 protein. The sample consists of 250,000 to 350,000 distinct CDR3 sequences, about 19% of them appearing once. Sample: blood, either unsorted or a sorted T cell fraction (not recorded which). V is TRBV5-1 and J is TRBJ1-3, with D tentatively TRBD1 (6 bases). The TCR sequence derives from a male donor with ankylosing spondylitis or in good health (not recorded which). The CDR3 coding sequence is TGCGCCAGCAGCTCCGGACAGCGAGGGGACACCATATATTTT. This translates into CASSSGQRGDTIYF.